Below are 8 T cell receptor beta chains sequenced from a single sample in a study of a mutant IDH1 vaccine in newly diagnosed glioma. These receptors' antigens are unknown. Described time point: week 35, safety follow-up. All doses held 300 ug of mutant IDH1 20-mer peptide, with topical imiquimod. Only in-frame clones appear in the TCRdb table, and some are missing; sequencing was by immunoSEQ multiplex PCR. The sample yields around 31,000 clones, around 73% seen once. The material sequenced was PBMCs, taken from a glioma patient whose treatment included an IDH1 peptide vaccine. All receptors come from a woman in her forties with glioma.

The J gene is TRBJ1-1, the V gene TRBV9, with D perhaps matching TRBD1 (6 bases). V lost 0 bases and J 3 bases, leaving 18 bases between the germline ends. This CDR3 is built from 17 residues. Germline V gene lookup returns CDR1 SGDLS and CDR2 YYNGEE. CDR3 loop: CASSVDPQGTMDTEAFF. The CDR3 DNA is TGTGCCAGCAGCGTAGACCCACAGGGTACAATGGACACTGAAGCTTTCTTT.

This chain uses TRBV30 with TRBJ1-2; D is unresolved. The ends were cut back, 3 bases at V and 8 bases at J, with 7 bases in the middle. CDR3 size: 10 residues. Germline loops: CDR1 GTSNPN, CDR2 SVGIG (reference sequence). The CDR3 region has the DNA TGTGCCTGGAGCCCCGAAGGCTACACCTTC. Amino acid sequence: CAWSPEGYTF.

The chain combines TRBV12-5 with TRBJ1-3; D is unclear. There are 16 residues in the CDR3. Trimming removed 5 bases from V and 4 bases from J, with 18 bases in between. Germline lookup yields CDR1 LGHNT and CDR2 FRNRAP. CDR3 nucleotide sequence: TGTGCTAGTGGTCCCGGAGGGCAGATATTCGGAAACACCATATATTTT. Its translation: CASGPGGQIFGNTIYF.

The gene calls are TRBV6-6 and TRBJ1-1; no firm D call. CDR1 is MNHNY, CDR2 SVGAGI, per germline (reference sequence). The CDR3 has 13 amino acids. Trimming removed 2 bases from V and 6 bases from J, with 10 bases in between. CDR3 sequence: CASSYIGQAEAFF. DNA of the CDR3: TGTGCCAGCAGTTACATCGGTCAGGCTGAAGCTTTCTTT.

The rearrangement uses TRBV10-2 and TRBJ1-2; TRBD1 aligns across 7 bases. The germline gives CDR1 WSHSY, CDR2 SAAADI. The CDR3 has 13 amino acids. Germline trimming cut 4 bases from V and 8 bases from J; bases unmatched to any gene: 7. The CDR3 here is CASSARGGKGYTF. The CDR3 DNA is TGCGCCAGCAGTGCCAGGGGGGGGAAGGGCTACACCTTC.

V is TRBV9 and J is TRBJ2-6; D is undetermined. The CDR3 runs to 19 residues. Per germline, CDR1 SGDLS and CDR2 YYNGEE. V gave up 3 bases and J gave up 4 bases, with 23 bases separating them. The CDR3 region is CASSAPQDPRPVGANVLTF. As DNA, the CDR3 is TGTGCCAGCAGCGCGCCCCAGGACCCAAGGCCGGTCGGGGCCAACGTCCTGACTTTC.

The chain is built from TRBV7-9 and TRBJ2-2, with 7 bases lining up with TRBD1. With V trimmed by 4 bases and J by 2 bases, 7 bases remained unmatched. CDR1 is SEHNR and CDR2 is FQNEAQ in the germline V gene (reference sequence). The CDR3 is 16 residues long. CDR3 sequence reads: CASSSKGTANTGELFF. The CDR3 nucleotides are TGTGCCAGCAGCTCGAAAGGGACAGCCAACACCGGGGAGCTGTTTTTT.

This chain uses TRBV6-1 with TRBJ2-7; D not certain. The CDR3 runs to 15 residues. V lost 1 base and J lost 3, with 13 bases in between. Looked up from germline, CDR1 is MNHNS and CDR2 is SASEGT. The CDR3 sequence: CASSEESSFFYEQYF. CDR3 coding DNA: TGTGCCAGCAGTGAAGAATCAAGTTTCTTCTACGAGCAGTACTTC.